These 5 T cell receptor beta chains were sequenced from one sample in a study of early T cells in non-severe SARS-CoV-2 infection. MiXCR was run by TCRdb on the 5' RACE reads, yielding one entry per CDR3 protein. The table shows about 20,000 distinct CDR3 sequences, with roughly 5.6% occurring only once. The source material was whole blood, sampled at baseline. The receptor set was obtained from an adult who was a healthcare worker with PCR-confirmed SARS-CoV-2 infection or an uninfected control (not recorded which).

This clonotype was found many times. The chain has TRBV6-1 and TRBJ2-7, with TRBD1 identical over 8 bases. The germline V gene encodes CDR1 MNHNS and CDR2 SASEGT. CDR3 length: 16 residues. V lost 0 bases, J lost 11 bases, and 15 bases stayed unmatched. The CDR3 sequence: CASSEATRDRGSREYF. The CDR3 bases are TGTGCCAGCAGTGAAGCCACTCGAGACAGGGGATCCAGGGAGTACTTC.

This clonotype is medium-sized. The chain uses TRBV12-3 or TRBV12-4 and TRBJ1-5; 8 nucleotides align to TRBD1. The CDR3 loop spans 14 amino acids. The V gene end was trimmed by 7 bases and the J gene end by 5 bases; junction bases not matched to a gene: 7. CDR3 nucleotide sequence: TGTGCCAGCACCTATGACAGGGGCGATCAGCCCCAGCATTTT. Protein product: CASTYDRGDQPQHF.

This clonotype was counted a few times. The CDR3 DNA reads as TGCAGTGCTACCCACCTGGTCACAGATACGCAGTATTTT. It specifies CSATHLVTDTQYF. The rearrangement joins TRBV20-1 to TRBJ2-3, with D uncertain. CDR3 length equals 13 residues. In germline, CDR1 is DFQATT, CDR2 SNEGSKA (reference sequence). V was pared by 4 bases and J by 2 bases, with 10 bases between.

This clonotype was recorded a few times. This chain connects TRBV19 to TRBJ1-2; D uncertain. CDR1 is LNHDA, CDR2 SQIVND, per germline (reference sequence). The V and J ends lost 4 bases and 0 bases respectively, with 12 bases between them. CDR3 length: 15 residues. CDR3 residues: CASSTDRKANYGYTF. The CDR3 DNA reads TGTGCCAGTAGTACCGACCGGAAAGCTAACTATGGCTACACCTTC.

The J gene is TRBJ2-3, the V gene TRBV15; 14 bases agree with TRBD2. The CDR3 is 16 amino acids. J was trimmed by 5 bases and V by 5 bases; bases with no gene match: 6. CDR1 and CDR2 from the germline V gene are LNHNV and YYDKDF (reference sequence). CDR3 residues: CATSAHGTSGRDTQYF. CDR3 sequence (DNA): TGTGCCACCAGCGCGCACGGGACTAGCGGGAGAGATACGCAGTATTTT.